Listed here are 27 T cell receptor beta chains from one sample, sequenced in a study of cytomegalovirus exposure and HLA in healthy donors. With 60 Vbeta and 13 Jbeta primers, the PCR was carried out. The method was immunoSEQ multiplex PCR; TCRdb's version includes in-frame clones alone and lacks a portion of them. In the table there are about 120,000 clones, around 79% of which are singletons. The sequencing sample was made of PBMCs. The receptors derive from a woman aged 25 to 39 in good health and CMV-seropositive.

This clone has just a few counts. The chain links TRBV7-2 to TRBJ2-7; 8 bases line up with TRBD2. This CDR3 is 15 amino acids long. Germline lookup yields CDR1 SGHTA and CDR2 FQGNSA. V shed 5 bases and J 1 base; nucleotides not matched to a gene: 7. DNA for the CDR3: TGTGCCAGCAGCACCAAAGCGGGGGAGTCCTACGAGCAGTACTTC. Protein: CASSTKAGESYEQYF.

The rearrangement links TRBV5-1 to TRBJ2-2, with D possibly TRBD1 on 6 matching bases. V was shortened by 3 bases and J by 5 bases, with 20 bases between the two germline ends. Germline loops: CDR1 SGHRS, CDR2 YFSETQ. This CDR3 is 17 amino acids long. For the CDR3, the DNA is TGCGCCAGCAGCTCGCGGACAGCTTCGGGGTGGACCGGGGAGCTGTTTTTT. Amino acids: CASSSRTASGWTGELFF.

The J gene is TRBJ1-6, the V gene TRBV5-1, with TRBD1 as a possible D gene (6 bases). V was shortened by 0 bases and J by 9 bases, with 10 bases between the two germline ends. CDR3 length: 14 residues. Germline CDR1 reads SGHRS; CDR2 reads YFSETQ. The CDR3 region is CASSLDRVSSPLHF. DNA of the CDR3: TGCGCCAGCAGCTTGGACAGGGTGAGTTCACCCCTCCACTTT. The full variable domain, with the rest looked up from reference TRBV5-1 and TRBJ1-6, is KAGVTQTPRYLIKTRGQQVTLSCSPISGHRSVSWYQQTPGQGLQFLFEYFSETQRNKGNFPGRFSGRQFSNSRSEMNVSTLELGDSALYLCASSLDRVSSPLHFGNGTRLTVT.

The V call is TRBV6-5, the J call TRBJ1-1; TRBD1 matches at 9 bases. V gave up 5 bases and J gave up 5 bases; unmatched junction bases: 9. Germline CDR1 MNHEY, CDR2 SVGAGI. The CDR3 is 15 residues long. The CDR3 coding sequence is TGTGCCAGCAGTAGACCGGGACAGGGCAGGACTGAAGCTTTCTTT. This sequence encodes CASSRPGQGRTEAFF.

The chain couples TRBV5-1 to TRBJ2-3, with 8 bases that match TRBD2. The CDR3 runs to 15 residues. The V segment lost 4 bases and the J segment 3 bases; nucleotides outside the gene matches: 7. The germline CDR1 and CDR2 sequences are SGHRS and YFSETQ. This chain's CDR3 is CASSKAGEATDTQYF. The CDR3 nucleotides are TGCGCCAGCAGCAAAGCGGGGGAGGCAACAGATACGCAGTATTTT.

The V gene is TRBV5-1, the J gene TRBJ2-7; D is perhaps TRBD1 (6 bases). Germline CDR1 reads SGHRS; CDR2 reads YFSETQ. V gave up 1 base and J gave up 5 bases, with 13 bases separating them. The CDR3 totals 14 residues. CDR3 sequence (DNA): TGCGCCAGCAGCTTGCGAGACAGGAGGCACGAGCAGTACTTC. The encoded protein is CASSLRDRRHEQYF.

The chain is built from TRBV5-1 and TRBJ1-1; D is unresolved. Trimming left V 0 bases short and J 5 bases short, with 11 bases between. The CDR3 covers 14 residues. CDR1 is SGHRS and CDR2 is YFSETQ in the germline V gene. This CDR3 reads CASSLAFGGTEAFF. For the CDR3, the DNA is TGCGCCAGCAGCTTGGCCTTTGGAGGGACTGAAGCTTTCTTT.

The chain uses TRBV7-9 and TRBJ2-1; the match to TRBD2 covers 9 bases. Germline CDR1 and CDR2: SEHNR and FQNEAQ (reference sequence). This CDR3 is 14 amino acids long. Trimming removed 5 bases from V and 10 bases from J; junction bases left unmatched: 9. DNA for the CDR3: TGTGCCAGCAGCCCTAATAACGGACTAGCGGAGCAGTTCTTC. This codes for CASSPNNGLAEQFF.

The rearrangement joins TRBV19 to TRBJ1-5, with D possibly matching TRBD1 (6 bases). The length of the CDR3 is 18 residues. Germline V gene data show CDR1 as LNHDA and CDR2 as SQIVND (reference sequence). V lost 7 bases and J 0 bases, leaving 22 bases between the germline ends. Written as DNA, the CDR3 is TGTGCCAGTACCAAGACGCCCGGACAGTTTTATAGCAATCAGCCCCAGCATTTT. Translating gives CASTKTPGQFYSNQPQHF.

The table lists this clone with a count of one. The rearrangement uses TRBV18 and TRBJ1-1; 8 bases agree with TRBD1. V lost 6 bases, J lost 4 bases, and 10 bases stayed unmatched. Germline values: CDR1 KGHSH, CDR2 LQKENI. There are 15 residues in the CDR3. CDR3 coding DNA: TGTGCCAGCTCGCAGGGGACAGGCGGAGGCACTGAAGCTTTCTTT. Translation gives CASSQGTGGGTEAFF.

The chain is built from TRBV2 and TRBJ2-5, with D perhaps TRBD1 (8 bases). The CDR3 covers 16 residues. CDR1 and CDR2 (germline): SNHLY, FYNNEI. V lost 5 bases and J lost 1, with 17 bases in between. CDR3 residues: CASSRGTGGVQETQYF. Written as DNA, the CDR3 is TGTGCCAGCAGTCGGGGAACAGGGGGGGTCCAAGAGACCCAGTACTTC.

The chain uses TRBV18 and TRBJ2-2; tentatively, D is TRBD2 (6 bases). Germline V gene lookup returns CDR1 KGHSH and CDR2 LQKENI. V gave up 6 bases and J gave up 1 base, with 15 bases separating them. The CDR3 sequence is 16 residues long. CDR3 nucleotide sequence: TGTGCCAGCTCCCCGCTTAGCGGAGGGAACACCGGGGAGCTGTTTTTT. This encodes CASSPLSGGNTGELFF.

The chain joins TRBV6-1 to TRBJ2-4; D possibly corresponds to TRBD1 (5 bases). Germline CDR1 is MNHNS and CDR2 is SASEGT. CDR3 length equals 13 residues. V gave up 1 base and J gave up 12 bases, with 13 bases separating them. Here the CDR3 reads CASSEEGEGAQYF. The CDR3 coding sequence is TGTGCCAGCAGTGAAGAAGGGGAAGGGGCTCAGTACTTC.

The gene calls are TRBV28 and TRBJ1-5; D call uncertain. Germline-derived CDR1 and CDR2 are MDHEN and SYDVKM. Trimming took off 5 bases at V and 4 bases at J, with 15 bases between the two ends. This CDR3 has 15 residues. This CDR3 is CASSIRDVPNQPQHF. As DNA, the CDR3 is TGTGCCAGCAGTATCCGGGATGTTCCAAATCAGCCCCAGCATTTT. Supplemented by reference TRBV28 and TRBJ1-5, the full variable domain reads DVKVTQSSRYLVKRTGEKVFLECVQDMDHENMFWYRQDPGLGLRLIYFSYDVKMKEKGDIPEGYSVSREKKERFSLILESASTNQTSMYLCASSIRDVPNQPQHFGDGTRLSIL.

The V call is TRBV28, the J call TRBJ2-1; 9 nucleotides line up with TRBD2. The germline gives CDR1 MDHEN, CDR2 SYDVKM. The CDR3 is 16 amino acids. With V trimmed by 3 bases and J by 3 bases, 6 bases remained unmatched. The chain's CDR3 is CASSFKRGAYYNEQFF. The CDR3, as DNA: TGTGCCAGCAGTTTTAAGCGGGGGGCCTACTACAATGAGCAGTTCTTC.

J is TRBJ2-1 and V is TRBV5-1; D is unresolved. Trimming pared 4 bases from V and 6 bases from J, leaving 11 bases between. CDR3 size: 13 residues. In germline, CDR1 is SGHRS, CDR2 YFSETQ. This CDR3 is CASSPSSGNEQFF. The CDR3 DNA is TGCGCCAGCAGCCCGAGTTCGGGCAATGAGCAGTTCTTC.

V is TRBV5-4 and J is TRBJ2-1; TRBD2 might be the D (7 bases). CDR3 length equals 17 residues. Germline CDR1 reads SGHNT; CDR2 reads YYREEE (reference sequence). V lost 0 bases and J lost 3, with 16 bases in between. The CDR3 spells CASSLASVGGLYNEQFF. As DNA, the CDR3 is TGTGCCAGCAGCTTGGCCTCTGTGGGGGGGCTCTACAATGAGCAGTTCTTC.

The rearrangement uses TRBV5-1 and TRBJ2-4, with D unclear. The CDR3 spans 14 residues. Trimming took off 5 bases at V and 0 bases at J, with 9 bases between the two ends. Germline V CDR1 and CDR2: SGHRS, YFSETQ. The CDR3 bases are TGCGCCAGCAGAGACACAGTAGCCAAAAACATTCAGTACTTC. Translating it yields CASRDTVAKNIQYF.

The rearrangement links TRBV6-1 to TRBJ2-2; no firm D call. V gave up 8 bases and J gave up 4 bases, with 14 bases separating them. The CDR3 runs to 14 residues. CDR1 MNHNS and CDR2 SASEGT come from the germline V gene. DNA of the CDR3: TGTGCCAGCGAGCGAATAGATGGCACCGGGGAGCTGTTTTTT. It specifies CASERIDGTGELFF.

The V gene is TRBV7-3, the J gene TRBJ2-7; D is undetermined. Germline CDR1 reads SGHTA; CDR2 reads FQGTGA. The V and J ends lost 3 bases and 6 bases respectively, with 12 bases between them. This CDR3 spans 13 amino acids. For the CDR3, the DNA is TGTGCCAGCAGCTTTACGGTGCTAGGCGAGCAGTACTTC. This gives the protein CASSFTVLGEQYF.

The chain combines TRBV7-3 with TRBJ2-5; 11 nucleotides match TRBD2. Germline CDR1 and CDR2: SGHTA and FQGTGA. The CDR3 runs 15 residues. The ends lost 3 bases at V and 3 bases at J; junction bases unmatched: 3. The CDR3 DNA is TGTGCCAGCAGCTTTAGCGGGGGGGCCGAAGAGACCCAGTACTTC. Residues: CASSFSGGAEETQYF.

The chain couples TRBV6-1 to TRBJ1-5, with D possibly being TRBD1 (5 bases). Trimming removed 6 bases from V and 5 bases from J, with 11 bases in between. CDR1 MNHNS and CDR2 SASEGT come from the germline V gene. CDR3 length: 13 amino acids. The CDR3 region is CASSESTDQPQHF. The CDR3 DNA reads TGTGCCAGCAGCGAGTCGACAGATCAGCCCCAGCATTTT.

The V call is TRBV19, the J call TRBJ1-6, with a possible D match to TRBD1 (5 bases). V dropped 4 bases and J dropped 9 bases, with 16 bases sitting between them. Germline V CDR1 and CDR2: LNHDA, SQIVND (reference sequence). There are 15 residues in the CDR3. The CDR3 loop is CASSTTARGGSPLHF. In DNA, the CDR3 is TGTGCCAGTAGTACGACAGCACGAGGCGGTTCACCCCTCCACTTT.

CDR3 protein: CASSQEWGTALALHF. The CDR3 DNA reads TGCGCCAGCAGCCAAGAGTGGGGGACAGCCCTGGCCCTCCACTTT. V and J are TRBV4-3 and TRBJ1-6; the match to TRBD1 covers 7 bases. CDR1 is LGHNA and CDR2 is YSLEER in the germline V gene. The ends lost 0 bases at V and 14 bases at J; junction bases unmatched: 10. CDR3 length: 15 amino acids.

The CDR3 nucleotides read TGTGCCAGCAGTTTAACAGGAACAATCTCCTACGAGCAGTACTTC. Translation gives CASSLTGTISYEQYF. The chain links TRBV28 to TRBJ2-7; a possible D gene is TRBD1 (5 bases). CDR3 length: 15 amino acids. Germline assignment: CDR1 MDHEN and CDR2 SYDVKM. V gave up 2 bases and J gave up 0 bases, with 11 bases separating them.

As DNA, the CDR3 is TGTGCCAGCAGTAGAACGGGACTCCCGCGGGAAAAACTGTTTTTT. It is translated as CASSRTGLPREKLFF. The V and J genes are TRBV6-5 and TRBJ1-4; a possible D gene is TRBD1 (5 bases). The CDR3 contains 15 residues. Germline CDR1 is MNHEY and CDR2 is SVGAGI. V was clipped by 5 bases and J by 8 bases, with 18 bases between them.

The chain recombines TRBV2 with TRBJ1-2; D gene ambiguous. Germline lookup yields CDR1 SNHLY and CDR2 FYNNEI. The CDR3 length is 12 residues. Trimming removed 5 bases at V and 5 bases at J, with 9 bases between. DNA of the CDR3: TGTGCCAGCAGTACTACACTTTATGGCTACACCTTC. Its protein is CASSTTLYGYTF.